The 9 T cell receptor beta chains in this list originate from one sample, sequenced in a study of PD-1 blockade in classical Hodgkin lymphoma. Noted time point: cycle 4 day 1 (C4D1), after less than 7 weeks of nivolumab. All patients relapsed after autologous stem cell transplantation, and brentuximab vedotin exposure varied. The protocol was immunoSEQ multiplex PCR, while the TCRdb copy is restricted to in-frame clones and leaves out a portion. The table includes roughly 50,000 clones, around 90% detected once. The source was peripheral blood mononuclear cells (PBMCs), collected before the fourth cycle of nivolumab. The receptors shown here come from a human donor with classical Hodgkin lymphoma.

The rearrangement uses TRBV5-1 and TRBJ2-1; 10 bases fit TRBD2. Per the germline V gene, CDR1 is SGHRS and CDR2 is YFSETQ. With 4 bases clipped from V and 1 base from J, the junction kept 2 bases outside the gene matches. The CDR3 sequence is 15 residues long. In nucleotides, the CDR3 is TGCGCCAGCAGCAGAGCGGGAGGGTCCTACAATGAGCAGTTCTTC. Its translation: CASSRAGGSYNEQFF.

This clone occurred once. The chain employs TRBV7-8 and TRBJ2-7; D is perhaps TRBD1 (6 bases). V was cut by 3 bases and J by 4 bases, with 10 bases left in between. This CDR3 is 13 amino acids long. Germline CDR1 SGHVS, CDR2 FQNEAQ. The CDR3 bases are TGTGCCAGCAGCTTTGCAGGGGCTTACGAGCAGTACTTC. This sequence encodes CASSFAGAYEQYF.

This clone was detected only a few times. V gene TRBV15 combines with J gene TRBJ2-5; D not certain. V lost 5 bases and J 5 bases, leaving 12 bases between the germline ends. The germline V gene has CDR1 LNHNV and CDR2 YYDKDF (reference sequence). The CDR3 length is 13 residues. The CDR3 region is CATSLGLGETQYF. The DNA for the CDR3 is TGTGCCACCAGCCTGGGATTAGGGGAGACCCAGTACTTC.

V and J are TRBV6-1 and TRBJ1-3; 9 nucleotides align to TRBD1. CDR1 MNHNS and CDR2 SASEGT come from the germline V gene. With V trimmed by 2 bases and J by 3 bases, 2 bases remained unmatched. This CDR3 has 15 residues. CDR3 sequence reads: CASSELTGGGNTIYF. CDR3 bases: TGTGCCAGCAGTGAACTGACAGGGGGTGGAAACACCATATATTTT.

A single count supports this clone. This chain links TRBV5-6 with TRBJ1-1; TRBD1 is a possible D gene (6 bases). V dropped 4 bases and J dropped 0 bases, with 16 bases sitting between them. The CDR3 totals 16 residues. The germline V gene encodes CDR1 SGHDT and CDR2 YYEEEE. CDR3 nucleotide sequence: TGTGCCAGCAGCGACGATCAAGGGGGGGTGAACACTGAAGCTTTCTTT. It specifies CASSDDQGGVNTEAFF.

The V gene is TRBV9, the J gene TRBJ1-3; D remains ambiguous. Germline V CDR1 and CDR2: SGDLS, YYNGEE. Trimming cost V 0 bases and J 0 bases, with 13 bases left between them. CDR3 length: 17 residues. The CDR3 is CASSVAVARSSGNTIYF. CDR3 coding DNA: TGTGCCAGCAGCGTAGCAGTCGCCCGAAGCTCTGGAAACACCATATATTTT.

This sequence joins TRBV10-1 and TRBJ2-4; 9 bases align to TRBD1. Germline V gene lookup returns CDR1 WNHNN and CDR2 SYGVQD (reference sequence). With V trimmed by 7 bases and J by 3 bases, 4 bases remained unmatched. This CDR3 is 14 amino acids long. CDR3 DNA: TGCGCCAGCACCCCGGACAGGGGCAAAAACATTCAGTACTTC. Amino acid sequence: CASTPDRGKNIQYF.

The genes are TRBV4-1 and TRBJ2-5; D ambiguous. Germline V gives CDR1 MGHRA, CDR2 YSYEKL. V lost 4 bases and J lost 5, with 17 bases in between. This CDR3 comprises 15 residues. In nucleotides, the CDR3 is TGCGCCAGCAGCCTATCACCGGGCAGGTCTGAGACCCAGTACTTC. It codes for CASSLSPGRSETQYF.

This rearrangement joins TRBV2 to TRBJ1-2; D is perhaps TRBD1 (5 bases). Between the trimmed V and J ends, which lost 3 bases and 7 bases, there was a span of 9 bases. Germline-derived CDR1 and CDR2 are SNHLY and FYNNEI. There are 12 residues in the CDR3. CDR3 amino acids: CASSEVGLGYTF. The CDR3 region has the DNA TGTGCCAGCAGTGAGGTGGGGCTTGGCTACACCTTC.